The entry that follows covers one TCR beta chain sequence. Using immunoSEQ multiplex PCR, the repertoire was profiled, and TCRdb retains in-frame clones only, with some absent. Among hundreds of thousands of clones, 80% to 90% were seen once, and the ten largest hold 0.95% to 1.3%. The CDR3 covers 13 residues. Germline CDR1 is LNHDA and CDR2 is SQIVND (reference sequence). J gave up 5 bases and V 4 bases, and 1 base lay outside the gene matches. These data belong to a study of blood T cell repertoires in COVID-19. The chain links TRBV19 to TRBJ2-5; TRBD2 matches 10 bases. What was sequenced was PBMCs or T cells enriched from blood (not recorded which). This clonotype was sampled from a man aged 30 to 39 who had recovered from COVID-19. Here the CDR3 DNA reads TGTGCCAGTAGTAGTAGCGGGAGGGAGACCCAGTACTTC. Amino acid sequence: CASSSSGRETQYF.